Sequencing of this TCR beta chain was carried out in a study of T cell changes during pregnancy in multiple sclerosis. This clone has just a few counts. V shed 10 bases and J 4 bases; nucleotides not matched to a gene: 14. There are 15 residues in the CDR3. Germline V lookup: CDR1 WNHNN, CDR2 SYGVQD (reference sequence). The table came from immunoSEQ multiplex PCR; TCRdb's copy has only in-frame clones and leaves some out. The sample carries around 80,000 clones, around 90% recorded once. Sequenced material: peripheral blood, taken before pregnancy. The receptor's source is a female donor with multiple sclerosis, enrolled in a pregnancy study. The chain combines TRBV10-1 with TRBJ1-2; the match to TRBD1 covers 8 bases. CDR3 DNA sequence: TGCGCCATTTCGGGACAGGAAACTAAGAGCTATGGCTACACCTTC. It encodes CAISGQETKSYGYTF.